The rows below give T cell receptor beta chains drawn from one sample of a study of graft-versus-host responses after intestinal transplantation. The method was immunoSEQ multiplex PCR; TCRdb's version includes in-frame clones alone and lacks a portion of them. The data hold some 41,000 clones, with more than 80% observed a single time. Sequencing was performed on PBMCs, taken approximately 310 days after intestinal transplant. These receptors all come from a human patient who received an intestinal transplant, so some T cells may come from the graft donor. Both conserved end residues are part of each CDR3. Each record gives: V gene, J gene, CDR3 protein.

TRBV7-9	TRBJ2-1	CASSRVFRHNEQFF
TRBV15	TRBJ2-1	CATSRDRSPSYNEQFF
TRBV7-9	TRBJ1-1	CASSLGGVEAFF
TRBV18	TRBJ2-3	CASSPSGRADTQYF
TRBV6-5	TRBJ2-2	CASFRAGGPTGELFF
TRBV10-2	TRBJ2-1	CASSESGGRLGLNEQFF
TRBV4-1	TRBJ2-1	CASSPWGDLSYNEQFF
TRBV5-1	TRBJ2-1	CASSLGPNEQFF
TRBV4-1	TRBJ2-7	CASSQVFTQASYEQYF
TRBV15	TRBJ2-1	CATSRARTSGDEQFF
TRBV2	TRBJ1-6	CASSGYRGGNSPLHF
TRBV6-6	TRBJ1-1	CASSYSSLLNTEAFF
TRBV11-2	TRBJ1-5	CASSLGFGQPQHF
TRBV28	TRBJ1-5	CASSLSTAGPQPQHF
TRBV6-1	TRBJ2-6	CASSADHSSGANVLTF
TRBV11-2	TRBJ2-7	CASSHEQGADHEQYF
TRBV9	TRBJ1-4	CASSVAGGNEKLFF
TRBV15	TRBJ1-5	CATSRDLGVNQPQHF
TRBV2	TRBJ1-5	CASSPDSRNQPQHF
TRBV2	TRBJ1-6	CASSEGNTDSPLHF
TRBV28	TRBJ1-1	CASSLSGPRREAFF
TRBV5-5	TRBJ2-2	CASSFSGLAGGKTGELFF
TRBV18	TRBJ1-1	CASSGGATNTEAFF
TRBV6-5	TRBJ2-5	CASKGTSGRETQYF
TRBV9	TRBJ1-6	CASSVGGTNSPLHF
TRBV11-2	TRBJ1-1	CASSLGGGYPEAFF
TRBV29-1	TRBJ1-2	CSVDGGVDYGYTF
TRBV6-1	TRBJ2-5	CASSGTRQTQYF
TRBV7-6	TRBJ2-5	CASSSSGGRVETQYF
TRBV4-1	TRBJ1-2	CASSQDYRGRDGYTF
TRBV5-6	TRBJ2-7	CASRLADGAYEQYF
TRBV4-2	TRBJ2-7	CASSQADGTALYEQYF
TRBV5-5	TRBJ1-4	CASSPQGRGEKLFF
TRBV11-3	TRBJ2-3	CASSLGGSGDTQYF
TRBV2	TRBJ2-7	CASRRDIYEQYF
TRBV29-1	TRBJ2-1	CSDSTGVNEQFF
TRBV6-1	TRBJ1-5	CASSELSNQPQHF
TRBV28	TRBJ2-7	CASSFPPKLTRLAGTYEQYF
TRBV6-5	TRBJ1-1	CASTVGGSTEAFF
TRBV4-1	TRBJ2-1	CASSQVSGVDEQFF
TRBV6-6	TRBJ2-5	CASSYSQGTSRQTQYF
TRBV7-7	TRBJ1-1	CASSQSGTMAFF
TRBV29-1	TRBJ1-3	CSVGAGTARNTIYF
TRBV11-2	TRBJ2-7	CASSLVEGGEQYF
TRBV11-3	TRBJ1-1	CASSLGTGTEAFF
TRBV28	TRBJ1-5	CASSFQSVNQPQHF
TRBV4-1	TRBJ2-1	CASSLSGQGKDEQFF
TRBV6-1	TRBJ1-4	CASSEFFDGVGEKLFF
TRBV5-1	TRBJ2-7	CASSPAGVGSYEQYF
TRBV19	TRBJ2-1	CAATSNNEQFF
TRBV19	TRBJ2-3	CASSIGATDTQYF
TRBV19	TRBJ1-5	CASSIGGRVQPQHF
TRBV4-1	TRBJ2-3	CASSQSVTSGQLSLTDTQYF
TRBV4-2	TRBJ2-3	CASSQDRLAGGSRTDTQYF
TRBV6-1	TRBJ1-2	CASSVEGKLYGYTF